A single sample gave rise to the 10 T cell receptor beta chains below, sequenced in a study of T-cell memory formation after mild COVID-19. One entry per CDR3 protein results from TCRdb running MiXCR on the 5' RACE reads. There are about 400,000 distinct CDR3 sequences in the sample; about 22% occur only once, and around 13% lies in the top ten. Material for sequencing was PBMCs or a T cell subset sorted from them (not recorded which). These receptors came from an adult woman who had mild COVID-19 (a few samples of this study predate the infection). Cell type and time point are not known.

The chain uses TRBV6-5 and TRBJ2-3, with D possibly matching TRBD2 (6 bases). Germline lookup yields CDR1 MNHEY and CDR2 SVGAGI. The CDR3 is 15 residues long. The V end lost 3 bases, the J end lost 3 bases, and 13 bases lay between the germline ends. The CDR3 reads CASSYNIGGTDTQYF. CDR3 bases: TGTGCCAGCAGTTATAATATTGGGGGGACAGATACGCAGTATTTT.

This clonotype was counted a few times. This sequence joins TRBV5-6 and TRBJ1-1, with D possibly matching TRBD1 (6 bases). This CDR3 comprises 15 residues. CDR1 SGHDT and CDR2 YYEEEE come from the germline V gene. V was shortened by 0 bases and J by 3 bases, with 12 bases between the two germline ends. CDR3 protein: CASSLGAGGYTEAFF. Here the CDR3 DNA reads TGTGCCAGCAGCTTGGGTGCGGGGGGCTACACTGAAGCTTTCTTT.

In this sample, this clonotype turned up a few times. The gene calls are TRBV29-1 and TRBJ1-2; TRBD1 aligns across 10 bases. The CDR3 consists of 13 residues. Germline CDR1 and CDR2: SQVTM and ANQGSEA. V was clipped by 6 bases and J by 5 bases; unmatched bases: 6. CDR3 DNA: TGCAGCGTACCATCGGGACAGGGGTATGGCTACACCTTC. As protein: CSVPSGQGYGYTF.

This chain's CDR3 is CATTPPGYNEQFF. CDR3 nucleotide sequence: TGTGCCACCACCCCCCCAGGATACAATGAGCAGTTCTTC. The rearrangement joins TRBV6-5 to TRBJ2-1; D is unclear. Germline CDR1 and CDR2: MNHEY and SVGAGI. The CDR3 is 13 amino acids. Deletions cut 10 bases from V and 4 bases from J, with 14 bases between.

The chain uses TRBV5-1 and TRBJ1-1; 10 nucleotides match TRBD1. V lost 4 bases, J lost 6 bases, and 12 bases stayed unmatched. This CDR3 contains 16 residues. Germline lookup yields CDR1 SGHRS and CDR2 YFSETQ. This CDR3 reads CASSQTAPGTGAEAFF. The CDR3, as DNA: TGCGCCAGCAGCCAAACAGCCCCCGGGACAGGGGCTGAAGCTTTCTTT.

The chain joins TRBV19 to TRBJ1-1; no clear D. The CDR3 sequence is 11 residues long. The V and J ends lost 10 bases and 7 bases respectively, with 13 bases between them. The germline gives CDR1 LNHDA, CDR2 SQIVND (reference sequence). CDR3 DNA sequence: TGTGCCACCGAGGTATGGAGTGAAGCTTTCTTT. Translating gives CATEVWSEAFF.

The chain combines TRBV28 with TRBJ2-3; 11 bases agree with TRBD2. V shed 10 bases, J shed 4 bases, and the junction held 7 bases outside the gene matches. Germline V gene sequence: CDR1 MDHEN, CDR2 SYDVKM. The CDR3 is 14 residues long. The DNA of the CDR3 is TGTGCCATCGTAGCGGGAGGGTTTGCAGATACGCAGTATTTT. The encoded protein is CAIVAGGFADTQYF.

This clonotype was seen a handful of times. The V gene is TRBV7-2, the J gene TRBJ2-1; D not certain. This CDR3 has 12 residues. Germline V CDR1 and CDR2: SGHTA, FQGNSA. V lost 2 bases to trimming and J lost 10 bases, with 9 bases between them. CDR3 nucleotide sequence: TGTGCCAGCAGCTTACGTCCCGCCGAGCAGTTCTTC. This sequence encodes CASSLRPAEQFF.

This clonotype was detected only a few times. The J gene is TRBJ2-5, the V gene TRBV3-1; D is possibly TRBD1 (6 bases). The CDR3 has 13 residues. Germline CDR1 reads LGHDT; CDR2 reads YNNKEL (reference sequence). V lost 4 bases and J 5 bases, leaving 11 bases between the germline ends. The CDR3 nucleotides read TGTGCCAGCAGCCCCCAGGGGTCGGAGACCCAGTACTTC. As protein: CASSPQGSETQYF.

This clonotype turned up a few times. V is TRBV2 and J is TRBJ1-3, with D perhaps matching TRBD1 (6 bases). The germline V and J ends were trimmed by 7 bases and 0 bases, with 13 bases remaining between them. This CDR3 contains 15 residues. The germline V gene encodes CDR1 SNHLY and CDR2 FYNNEI. CDR3 sequence reads: CASKLQGSSGNTIYF. The CDR3 nucleotides read TGTGCCAGCAAGCTACAGGGAAGCTCTGGAAACACCATATATTTT.